This T cell receptor beta chain was identified during a study of response to subunit inactivated influenza vaccine. J lost 6 bases, V lost 3 bases, and 6 bases had no gene match. From germline, CDR1 is LGHNA and CDR2 YSLEER. This CDR3 contains 15 residues. A single record per CDR3 protein comes from TCRdb applying MiXCR to the RT-PCR reads. The repertoire holds roughly 630,000 distinct CDR3 sequences, with about 14% as singletons. This clonotype appeared a few times. The V call is TRBV4-3, the J call TRBJ2-2; 8 bases line up with TRBD2. The input for sequencing was PBMCs from blood, taken 14 to 15 days before vaccination. The receptor comes from a man aged 50-59 years who received an inactivated influenza vaccine. CDR3 in DNA: TGCGCCAGCAGCCAGCCCTTAGCGGGGTCCGGGGAGCTGTTTTTT. Translating gives CASSQPLAGSGELFF.